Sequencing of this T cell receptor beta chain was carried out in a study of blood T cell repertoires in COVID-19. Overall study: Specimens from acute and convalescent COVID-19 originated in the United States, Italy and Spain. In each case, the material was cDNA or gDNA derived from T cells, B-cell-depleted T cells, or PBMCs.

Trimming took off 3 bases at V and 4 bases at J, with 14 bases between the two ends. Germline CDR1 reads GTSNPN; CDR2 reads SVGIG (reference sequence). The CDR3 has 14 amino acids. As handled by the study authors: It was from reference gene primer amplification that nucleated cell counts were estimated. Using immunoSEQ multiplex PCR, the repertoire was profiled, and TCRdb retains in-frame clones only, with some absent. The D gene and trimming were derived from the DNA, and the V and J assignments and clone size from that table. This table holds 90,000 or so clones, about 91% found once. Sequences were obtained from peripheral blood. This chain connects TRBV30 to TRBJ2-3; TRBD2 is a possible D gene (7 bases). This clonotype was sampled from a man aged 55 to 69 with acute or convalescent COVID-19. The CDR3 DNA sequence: TGTGCCTGGAGAAGGGGGGGGCTGGCAGATACGCAGTATTTT. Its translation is CAWRRGGLADTQYF.